The 4 T cell receptor beta chains below come from one sample, sequenced in a study of T cell responses to AZD1222 COVID-19 vaccine. Clones were sequenced by immunoSEQ multiplex PCR, and TCRdb holds only the in-frame ones, with some missing. Here the sample spans under 120,000 clones, more than 85% being singletons. This specimen was peripheral blood, taken on day 0 of AZD1222 vaccination. These receptors were taken from an adult in good health.

The gene calls are TRBV20-1 and TRBJ2-2; D is ambiguous. The CDR3 runs to 13 residues. Per germline, CDR1 DFQATT and CDR2 SNEGSKA (reference sequence). With 3 bases removed from V and 5 bases from J, the gap between germline ends came to 10 bases. The CDR3 reads CSASAGPTGELFF. CDR3 DNA sequence: TGCAGTGCTAGTGCAGGTCCGACCGGGGAGCTGTTTTTT.

This chain connects TRBV4-3 to TRBJ2-7, with D possibly being TRBD1 or TRBD2 (5 bases each). With 1 base removed from V and 4 bases from J, the gap between germline ends came to 14 bases. Germline lookup yields CDR1 LGHNA and CDR2 YSLEER. This CDR3 spans 15 amino acids. The CDR3: CASSQGPGTLYEQYF. The CDR3 DNA follows: TGCGCCAGCAGCCAAGGCCCGGGGACCCTTTACGAGCAGTACTTC.

This clone was detected only a few times. The rearrangement uses TRBV18 and TRBJ1-2; unclear D gene. V lost 5 bases to trimming and J lost 8 bases, with 9 bases between them. Germline lookup yields CDR1 KGHSH and CDR2 LQKENI. This CDR3 spans 11 amino acids. The CDR3 DNA is TGTGCCAGCTCAGGCCTTCAAGGCTACACCTTC. This codes for CASSGLQGYTF.

The chain couples TRBV27 to TRBJ2-7; D uncertain. V dropped 3 bases and J dropped 11 bases, with 11 bases sitting between them. This CDR3 has 11 amino acids. Germline CDR1 and CDR2: MNHEY and SMNVEV (reference sequence). DNA of the CDR3: TGTGCCAGCAGTTTCCTCGGTACGGAGTACTTC. Encoded protein: CASSFLGTEYF.